This T cell receptor (beta chain) was identified in a study of blood T cell repertoires in COVID-19. Across the whole study: The United States, Italy and Spain were the sources of the acute and convalescent COVID-19 samples. T cells, B-cell-depleted T cells, or PBMCs supplied cDNA or gDNA.

The CDR3 length is 14 residues. Germline trimming cut 3 bases from V and 5 bases from J; bases unmatched to any gene: 4. Germline V gene data show CDR1 as SGHDT and CDR2 as YYEEEE. Authors' methods: Scientists estimated how many nucleated cells there were by amplifying reference gene primers. Profiling relied on immunoSEQ multiplex PCR, and the TCRdb table lists in-frame clones only, not all of them. V, J and clone size were drawn from that table, and D and trimming were deduced from the DNA. Here the sample spans about 160,000 clones, more than 60% being singletons. The receptor comes from a man aged 60 to 69 with acute or convalescent COVID-19. What was sequenced was peripheral blood. The rearrangement uses TRBV5-6 and TRBJ2-1; TRBD1 aligns across 8 bases. The CDR3 DNA follows: TGTGCCAGCAGCTCCGGACAGGGCCACAATGAGCAGTTCTTC. Its protein is CASSSGQGHNEQFF.